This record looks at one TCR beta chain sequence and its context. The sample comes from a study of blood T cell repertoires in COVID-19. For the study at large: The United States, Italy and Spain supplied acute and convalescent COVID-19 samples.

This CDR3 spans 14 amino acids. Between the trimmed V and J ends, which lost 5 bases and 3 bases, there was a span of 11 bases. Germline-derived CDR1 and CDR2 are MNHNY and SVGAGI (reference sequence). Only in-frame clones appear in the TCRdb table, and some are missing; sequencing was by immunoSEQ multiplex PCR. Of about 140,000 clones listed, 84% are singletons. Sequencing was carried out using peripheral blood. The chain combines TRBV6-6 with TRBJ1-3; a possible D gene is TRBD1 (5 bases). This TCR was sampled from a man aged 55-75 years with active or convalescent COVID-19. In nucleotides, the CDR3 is TGTGCCAGCAGTCCTCAGGGTCGTGGAAACACCATATATTTT. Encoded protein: CASSPQGRGNTIYF.